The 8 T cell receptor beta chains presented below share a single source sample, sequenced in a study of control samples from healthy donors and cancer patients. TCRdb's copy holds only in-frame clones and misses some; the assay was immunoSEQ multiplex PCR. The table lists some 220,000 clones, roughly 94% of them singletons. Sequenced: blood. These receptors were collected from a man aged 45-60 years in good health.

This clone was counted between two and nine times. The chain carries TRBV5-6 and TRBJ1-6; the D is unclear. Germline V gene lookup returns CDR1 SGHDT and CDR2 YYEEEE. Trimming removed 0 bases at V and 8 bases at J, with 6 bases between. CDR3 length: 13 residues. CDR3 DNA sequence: TGTGCCAGCAGCTTGGGCTGGGATTCACCCCTCCACTTT. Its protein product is CASSLGWDSPLHF.

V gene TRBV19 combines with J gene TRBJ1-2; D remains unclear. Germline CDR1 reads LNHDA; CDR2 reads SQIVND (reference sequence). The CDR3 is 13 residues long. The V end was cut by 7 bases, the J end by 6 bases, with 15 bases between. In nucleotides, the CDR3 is TGTGCCAGTATCGATCTCGGTACGGATGGCTACACCTTC. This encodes CASIDLGTDGYTF. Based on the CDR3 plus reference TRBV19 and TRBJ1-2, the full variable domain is DGGITQSPKYLFRKEGQNVTLSCEQNLNHDAMYWYRQDPGQGLRLIYYSQIVNDFQKGDIAEGYSVSREKKESFPLTVTSAQKNPTAFYLCASIDLGTDGYTFGSGTRLTVV.

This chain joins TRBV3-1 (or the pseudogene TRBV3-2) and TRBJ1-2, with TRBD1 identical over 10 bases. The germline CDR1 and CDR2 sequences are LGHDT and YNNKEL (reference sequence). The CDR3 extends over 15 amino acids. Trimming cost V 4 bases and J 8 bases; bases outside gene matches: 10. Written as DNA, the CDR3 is TGTGCCAGCAGCCCGCGGGACAGGGGCATTTTAGGCTACACCTTC. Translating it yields CASSPRDRGILGYTF.

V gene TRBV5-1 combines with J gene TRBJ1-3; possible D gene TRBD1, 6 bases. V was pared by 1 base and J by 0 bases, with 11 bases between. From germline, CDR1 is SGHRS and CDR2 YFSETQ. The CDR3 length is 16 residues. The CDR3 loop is CASSLPQGPSGNTIYF. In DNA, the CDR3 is TGCGCCAGCAGCTTGCCACAGGGACCCTCTGGAAACACCATATATTTT.

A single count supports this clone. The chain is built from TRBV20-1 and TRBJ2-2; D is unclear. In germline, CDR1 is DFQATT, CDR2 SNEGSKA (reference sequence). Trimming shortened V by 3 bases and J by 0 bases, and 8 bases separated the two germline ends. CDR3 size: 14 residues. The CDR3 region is CSASGRSNTGELFF. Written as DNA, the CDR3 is TGCAGTGCTAGTGGGCGTTCGAACACCGGGGAGCTGTTTTTT.

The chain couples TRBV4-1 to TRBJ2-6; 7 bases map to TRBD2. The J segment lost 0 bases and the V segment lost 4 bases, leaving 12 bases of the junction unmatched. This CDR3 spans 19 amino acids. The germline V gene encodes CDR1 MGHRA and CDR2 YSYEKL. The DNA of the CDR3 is TGCGCCAGCAGCCTCGGGGAGGGAATTACTGTCTCTGGGGCCAACGTCCTGACTTTC. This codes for CASSLGEGITVSGANVLTF.

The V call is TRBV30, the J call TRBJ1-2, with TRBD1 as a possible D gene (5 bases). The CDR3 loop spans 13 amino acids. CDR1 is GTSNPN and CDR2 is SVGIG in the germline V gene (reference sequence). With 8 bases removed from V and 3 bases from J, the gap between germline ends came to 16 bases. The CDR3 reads CATPGDRHYGYTF. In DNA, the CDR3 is TGTGCCACCCCTGGGGACCGACACTATGGCTACACCTTC.

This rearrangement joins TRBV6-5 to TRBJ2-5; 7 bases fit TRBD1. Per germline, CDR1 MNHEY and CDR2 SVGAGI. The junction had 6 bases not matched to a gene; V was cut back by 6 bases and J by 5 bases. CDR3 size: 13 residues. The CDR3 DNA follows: TGTGCCAGCAGGGGGACAGTTCAGGAGACCCAGTACTTC. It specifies CASRGTVQETQYF.